This T cell receptor beta chain came from a study of HIV-infected patients and healthy controls. Study-wide results and limits: In healthy controls, MAIT alpha CDR3s were common; in HIV+ repertoires, severely depleted. Untreated HIV+ repertoires had roughly threefold fewer distinct CDR3s and lower Shannon diversity than healthy controls.

No cell fractionation was done, so the repertoire covers all unsorted peripheral blood T cells. As concerns this clonotype: Its antigen is undetermined.

Reverse transcription used roughly 450 ng RNA and constant-region primers for alpha and beta. Separate chain-specific third strand synthesis with multiplexing indices produced the alpha and beta libraries. Ligation attached cDNA to a 5' RACE adapter that carried a random hexamer and SP2 site. A 12-nucleotide barcode per molecule came from two concatenated random hexamers added pre-amplification. From the 5' RACE reads, TCRdb called clonotypes with MiXCR, one entry per CDR3 protein. The data contain about 18,000 distinct CDR3 sequences, less than 15% of them seen just once; the ten biggest clones take up over 8.5%. The clonotype originates from an adult in good health. Input material: blood.

CDR3 bases: TGCAGTGCTAGAGATCTTATTGGACCCCAGCATTTT. It encodes CSARDLIGPQHF. This chain joins TRBV20-1 and TRBJ1-5; D gene unclear. The germline V gene has CDR1 DFQATT and CDR2 SNEGSKA (reference sequence). CDR3 size: 12 residues. V was clipped by 0 bases and J by 10 bases, with 10 bases between them.